This TCR beta chain was sequenced for a study of vaccination effects on CD4 cells after COVID-19. About the study: Vaccination of participants consisted of two doses of either the BNT162b2 or mRNA-1273 vaccine.

Sequencing followed a ViraFEST assay step that expanded antigen-specific CD4+ T cells with viral peptide pools. Having been cultured for less than 13 days, the cells underwent CD4+ T cell isolation. PCR-confirmed SARS-CoV-2 infection occurred in the person between March and December 2020. The authors exchanged half the medium for IL-2 medium on days 3 and 7. A remark on this clone: Its antigen is undetermined.

Assay used: immunoSEQ multiplex PCR; TCRdb lists only in-frame clones, some missing. This sample has 60,000 to 75,000 clones; 73% occur once, and the top ten carry about 5%. Sequenced here: CD4+ T cells from PBMCs cultured with HIV peptides, sampled before COVID-19 vaccination. Subset noted: HIV-1 Nef peptide pool negative control/reference culture. The TCR originated in a human donor who had a prior SARS-CoV-2 infection.

The CDR3 region is CASRRDGGELFF. CDR3 DNA: TGTGCCAGCAGGCGGGACGGCGGGGAGCTGTTTTTT. This chain connects TRBV2 to TRBJ2-2; D may be TRBD2 (6 bases). The CDR3 has 12 amino acids. Trimming stripped 6 bases from V and 7 bases from J, with 9 bases between. Germline V CDR1 and CDR2: SNHLY, FYNNEI.